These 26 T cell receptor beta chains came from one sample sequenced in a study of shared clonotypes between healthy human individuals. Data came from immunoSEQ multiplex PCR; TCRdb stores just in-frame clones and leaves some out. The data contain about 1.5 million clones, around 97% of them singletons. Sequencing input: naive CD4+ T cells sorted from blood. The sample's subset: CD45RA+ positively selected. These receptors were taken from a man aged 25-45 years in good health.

Written as DNA, the CDR3 is TGTGCCAGCAGCCCCTCGGTGAAACTAGCGGGACAAGAGACCCAGTACTTC. Translation: CASSPSVKLAGQETQYF. V gene TRBV7-9 combines with J gene TRBJ2-5; 10 positions agree with TRBD2. Germline V CDR1 and CDR2: SEHNR, FQNEAQ (reference sequence). The CDR3 loop spans 17 amino acids. The trim removed 5 bases at V and 2 bases at J, leaving 11 bases unmatched.

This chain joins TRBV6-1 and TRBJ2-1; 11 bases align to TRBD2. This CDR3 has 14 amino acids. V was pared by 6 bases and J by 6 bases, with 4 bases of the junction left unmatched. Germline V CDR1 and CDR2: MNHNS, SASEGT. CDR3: CASRTSGSGNEQFF. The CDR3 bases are TGTGCCAGCAGAACTAGCGGGAGCGGCAATGAGCAGTTCTTC.

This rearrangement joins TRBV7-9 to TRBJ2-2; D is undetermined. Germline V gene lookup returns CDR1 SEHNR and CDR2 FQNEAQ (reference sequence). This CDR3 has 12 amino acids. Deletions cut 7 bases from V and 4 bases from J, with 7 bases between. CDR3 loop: CASNHPTGELFF. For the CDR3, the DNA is TGTGCCAGCAACCATCCCACCGGGGAGCTGTTTTTT.

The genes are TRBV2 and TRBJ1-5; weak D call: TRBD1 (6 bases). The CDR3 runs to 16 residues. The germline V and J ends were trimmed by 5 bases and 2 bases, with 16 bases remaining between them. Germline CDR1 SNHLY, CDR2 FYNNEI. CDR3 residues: CASSYPQGSGNQPQHF. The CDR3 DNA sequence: TGTGCCAGCAGTTACCCTCAGGGGTCAGGCAATCAGCCCCAGCATTTT.

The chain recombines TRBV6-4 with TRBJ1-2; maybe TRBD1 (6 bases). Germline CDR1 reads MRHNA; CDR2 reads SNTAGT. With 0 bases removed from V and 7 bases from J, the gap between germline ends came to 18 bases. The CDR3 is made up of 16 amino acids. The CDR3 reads CASSDSMWGGYGGYTF. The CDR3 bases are TGTGCCAGCAGTGACTCGATGTGGGGGGGCTACGGTGGCTACACCTTC.

The CDR3 loop is CASSPPGFRDRGHEQYF. The DNA for the CDR3 is TGTGCCAGCTCACCACCGGGTTTCCGGGACAGGGGCCACGAGCAGTACTTC. The chain employs TRBV18 and TRBJ2-7, with 10 nucleotides matching TRBD1. Trimming took 0 bases from V and 5 from J; bases not matched to a gene: 10. CDR3 length equals 17 residues. CDR1 is KGHSH and CDR2 is LQKENI in the germline V gene.

The CDR3 loop is CASSQGLAASTDTQYF. CDR3 nucleotide sequence: TGTGCCAGCAGCCAAGGACTAGCGGCAAGCACAGATACGCAGTATTTT. The rearrangement links TRBV5-4 to TRBJ2-3, with TRBD2 matching 10 bases. The CDR3 extends over 16 amino acids. Germline V CDR1 and CDR2: SGHNT, YYREEE (reference sequence). V lost 4 bases to trimming and J lost 0 bases; unmatched junction nucleotides: 5.

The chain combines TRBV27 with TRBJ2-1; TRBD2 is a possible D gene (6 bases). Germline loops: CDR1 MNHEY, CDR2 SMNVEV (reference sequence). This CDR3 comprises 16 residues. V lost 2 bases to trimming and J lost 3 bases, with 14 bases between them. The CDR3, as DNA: TGTGCCAGCAGTTTAAGGTCGGGACTTCACTACAATGAGCAGTTCTTC. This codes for CASSLRSGLHYNEQFF.

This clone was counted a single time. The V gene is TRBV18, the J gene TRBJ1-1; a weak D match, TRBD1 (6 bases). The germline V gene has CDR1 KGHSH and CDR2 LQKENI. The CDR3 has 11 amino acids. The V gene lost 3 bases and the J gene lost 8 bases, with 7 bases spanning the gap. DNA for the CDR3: TGTGCCAGCTCACCGGGACAAGAAGCTTTCTTT. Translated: CASSPGQEAFF.

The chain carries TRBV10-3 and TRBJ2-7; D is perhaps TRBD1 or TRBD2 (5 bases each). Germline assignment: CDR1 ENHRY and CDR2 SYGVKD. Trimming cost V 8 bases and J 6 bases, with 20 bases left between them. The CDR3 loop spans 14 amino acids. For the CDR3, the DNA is TGTGCCATCGCCCCGCGAGGGGTCCCAAGCGAGCAGTACTTC. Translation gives CAIAPRGVPSEQYF.

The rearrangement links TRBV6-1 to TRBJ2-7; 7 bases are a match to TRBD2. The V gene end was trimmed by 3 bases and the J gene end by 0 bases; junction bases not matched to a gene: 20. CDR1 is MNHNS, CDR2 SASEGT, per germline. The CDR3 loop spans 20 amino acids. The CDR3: CASSEKNRQKTGTTSYEQYF. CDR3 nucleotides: TGTGCCAGCAGTGAGAAGAACAGACAGAAGACCGGGACTACCTCCTACGAGCAGTACTTC.

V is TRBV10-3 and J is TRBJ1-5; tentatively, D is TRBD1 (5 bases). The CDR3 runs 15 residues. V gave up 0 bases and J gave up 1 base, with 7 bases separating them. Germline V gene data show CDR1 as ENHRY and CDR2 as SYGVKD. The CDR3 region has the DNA TGTGCCATCAGTGAGTCTAAGGGGAGCAATCAGCCCCAGCATTTT. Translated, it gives CAISESKGSNQPQHF.

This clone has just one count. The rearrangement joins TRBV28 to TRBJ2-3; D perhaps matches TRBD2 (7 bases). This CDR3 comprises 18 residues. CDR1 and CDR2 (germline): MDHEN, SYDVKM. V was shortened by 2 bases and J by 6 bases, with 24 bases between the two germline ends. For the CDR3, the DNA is TGTGCCAGCAGTTTACAGGGAGCGGGACCGAGGGGGAGCGATACGCAGTATTTT. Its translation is CASSLQGAGPRGSDTQYF.

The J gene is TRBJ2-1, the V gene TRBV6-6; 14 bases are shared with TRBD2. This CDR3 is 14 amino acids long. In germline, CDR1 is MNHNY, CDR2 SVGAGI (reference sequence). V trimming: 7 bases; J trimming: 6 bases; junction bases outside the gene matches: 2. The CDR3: CASIGTSGSNEQFF. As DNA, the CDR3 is TGTGCCAGCATCGGGACTAGCGGGAGCAATGAGCAGTTCTTC.

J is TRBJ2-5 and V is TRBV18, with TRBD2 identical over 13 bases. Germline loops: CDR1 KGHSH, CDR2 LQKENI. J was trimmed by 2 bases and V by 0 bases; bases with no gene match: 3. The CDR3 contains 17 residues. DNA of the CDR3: TGTGCCAGCTCACCACCCGGGACTAGCGGGACTCAAGAGACCCAGTACTTC. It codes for CASSPPGTSGTQETQYF.

CDR3 coding DNA: TGTGCCATCGGACGGTTTCGGGGTGAGAGCTCCTACAATGAGCAGTTCTTC. Translated, it gives CAIGRFRGESSYNEQFF. The chain has TRBV10-3 and TRBJ2-1; TRBD2 might be the D (5 bases). V lost 8 bases, J lost 0 bases, and 20 bases lay in between. The CDR3 consists of 17 residues. Germline CDR1 ENHRY, CDR2 SYGVKD.

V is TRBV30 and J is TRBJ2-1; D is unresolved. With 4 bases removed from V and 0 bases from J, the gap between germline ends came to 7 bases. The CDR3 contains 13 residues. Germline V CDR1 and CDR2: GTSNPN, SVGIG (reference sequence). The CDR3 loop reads CAWKTNSYNEQFF. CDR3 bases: TGTGCCTGGAAGACAAACTCCTACAATGAGCAGTTCTTC. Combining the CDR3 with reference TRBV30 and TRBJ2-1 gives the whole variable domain SQTIHQWPATLVQPVGSPLSLECTVEGTSNPNLYWYRQAAGRGLQLLFYSVGIGQISSEVPQNLSASRPQDRQFILSSKKLLLSDSGFYLCAWKTNSYNEQFFGPGTRLTVL.

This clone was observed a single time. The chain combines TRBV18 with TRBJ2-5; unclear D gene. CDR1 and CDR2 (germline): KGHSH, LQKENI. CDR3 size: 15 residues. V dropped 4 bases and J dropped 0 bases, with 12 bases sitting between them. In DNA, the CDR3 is TGTGCCAGCTCACGTCAACAGAGTAACCAAGAGACCCAGTACTTC. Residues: CASSRQQSNQETQYF.

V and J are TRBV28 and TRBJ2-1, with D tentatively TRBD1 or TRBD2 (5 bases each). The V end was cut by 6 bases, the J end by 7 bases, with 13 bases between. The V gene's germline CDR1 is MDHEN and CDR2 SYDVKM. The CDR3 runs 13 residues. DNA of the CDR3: TGTGCCAGCAGCCTTAGAGAGGGGAATGAGCAGTTCTTC. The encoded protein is CASSLREGNEQFF.

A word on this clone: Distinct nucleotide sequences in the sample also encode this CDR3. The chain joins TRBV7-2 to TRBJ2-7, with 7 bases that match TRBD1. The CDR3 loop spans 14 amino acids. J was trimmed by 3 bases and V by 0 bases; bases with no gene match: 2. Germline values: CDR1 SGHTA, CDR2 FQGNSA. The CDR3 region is CASSLAAGGYEQYF. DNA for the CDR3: TGTGCCAGCAGCTTAGCGGCAGGGGGCTACGAGCAGTACTTC.

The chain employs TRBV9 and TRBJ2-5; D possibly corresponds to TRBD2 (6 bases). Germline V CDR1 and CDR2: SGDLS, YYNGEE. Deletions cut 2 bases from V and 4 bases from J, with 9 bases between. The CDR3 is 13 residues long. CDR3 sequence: CASSVGGAETQYF. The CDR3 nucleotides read TGTGCCAGCAGCGTGGGGGGAGCAGAGACCCAGTACTTC.

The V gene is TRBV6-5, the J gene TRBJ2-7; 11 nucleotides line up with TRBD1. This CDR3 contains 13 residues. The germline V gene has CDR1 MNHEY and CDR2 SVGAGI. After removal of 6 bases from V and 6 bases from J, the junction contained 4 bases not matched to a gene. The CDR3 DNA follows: TGTGCCAGCAGGCAGGGACAGGGGGGCGAGCAGTACTTC. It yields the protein CASRQGQGGEQYF.

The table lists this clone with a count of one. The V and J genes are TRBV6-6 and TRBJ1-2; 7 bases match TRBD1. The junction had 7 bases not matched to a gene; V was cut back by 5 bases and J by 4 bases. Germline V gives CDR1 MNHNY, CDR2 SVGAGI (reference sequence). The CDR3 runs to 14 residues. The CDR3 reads CASSVPQGIYGYTF. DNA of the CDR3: TGTGCCAGCAGTGTACCACAGGGGATCTATGGCTACACCTTC.

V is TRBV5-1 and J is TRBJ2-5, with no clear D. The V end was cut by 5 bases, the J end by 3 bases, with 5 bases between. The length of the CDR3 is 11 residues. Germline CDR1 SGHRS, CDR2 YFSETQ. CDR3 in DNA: TGCGCCAGCAGACTCGAAGAGACCCAGTACTTC. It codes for CASRLEETQYF.

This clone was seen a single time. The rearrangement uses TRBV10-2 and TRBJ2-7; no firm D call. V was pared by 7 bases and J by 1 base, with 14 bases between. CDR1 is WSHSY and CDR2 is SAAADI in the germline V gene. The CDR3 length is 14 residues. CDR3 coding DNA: TGCGCCAGCATGACGACTGGACGATCCTACGAGCAGTACTTC. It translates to CASMTTGRSYEQYF.

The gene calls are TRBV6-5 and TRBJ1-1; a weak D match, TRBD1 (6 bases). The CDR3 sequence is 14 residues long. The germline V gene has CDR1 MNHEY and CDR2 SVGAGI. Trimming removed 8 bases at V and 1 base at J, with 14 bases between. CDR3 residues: CASCEGGRNTEAFF. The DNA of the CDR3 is TGTGCCAGCTGCGAGGGGGGGCGGAACACTGAAGCTTTCTTT.